The T cell receptor beta chain under discussion was sequenced for a study of blood T cell repertoires in COVID-19. Looking at the study overall: Specimens from acute and convalescent COVID-19 originated in the United States, Italy and Spain. The analysed material was cDNA or gDNA that came from T cells, B-cell-depleted T cells, or PBMCs.

V gave up 5 bases and J gave up 2 bases; unmatched junction bases: 4. Germline V gives CDR1 SGHNT, CDR2 YENEEA. The CDR3 length is 14 residues. Using immunoSEQ multiplex PCR, the repertoire was profiled, and TCRdb retains in-frame clones only, with some absent. Of around 110,000 clones listed, approximately 88% were seen once; the top ten hold around 7%. Sequencing used peripheral blood. This chain uses TRBV11-3 with TRBJ2-7; 9 nucleotides match TRBD1. The TCR was taken from a man aged 50 or older with active or convalescent COVID-19. CDR3 coding DNA: TGTGCCAGCAGCCCGGGGACAGGGCCCTACGAGCAGTACTTC. Translated, it gives CASSPGTGPYEQYF.